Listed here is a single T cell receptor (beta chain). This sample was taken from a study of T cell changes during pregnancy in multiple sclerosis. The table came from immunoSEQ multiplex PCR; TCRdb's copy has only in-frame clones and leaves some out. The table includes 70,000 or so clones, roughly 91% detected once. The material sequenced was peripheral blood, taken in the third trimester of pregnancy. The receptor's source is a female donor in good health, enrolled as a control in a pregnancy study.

This CDR3 is CASSQVNMIAEAFF. The DNA for the CDR3 is TGTGCCAGCAGTCAAGTCAACATGATTGCTGAAGCTTTCTTT. The chain carries TRBV6-5 and TRBJ1-1, with D hard to call. The V end was cut by 5 bases, the J end by 6 bases, with 16 bases between. The germline CDR1 and CDR2 sequences are MNHEY and SVGAGI. The CDR3 extends over 14 amino acids.